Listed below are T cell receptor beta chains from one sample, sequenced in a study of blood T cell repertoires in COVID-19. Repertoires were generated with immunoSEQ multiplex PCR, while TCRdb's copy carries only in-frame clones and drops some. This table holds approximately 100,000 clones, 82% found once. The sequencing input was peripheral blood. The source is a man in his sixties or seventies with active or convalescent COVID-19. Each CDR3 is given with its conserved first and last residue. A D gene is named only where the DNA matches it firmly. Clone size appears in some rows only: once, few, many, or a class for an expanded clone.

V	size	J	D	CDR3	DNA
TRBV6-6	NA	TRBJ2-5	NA	CASSYSGGYATQYF	TGTGCCAGCAGTTACTCGGGCGGGTATGCGACCCAGTACTTC
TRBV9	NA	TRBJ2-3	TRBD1	CASSVGRGISTDTQYF	TGTGCCAGCAGCGTAGGCAGGGGGATTAGCACAGATACGCAGTATTTT
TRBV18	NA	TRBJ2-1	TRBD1	CASSPFRQGNEQFF	TGTGCCAGCTCACCATTTCGACAGGGAAATGAGCAGTTCTTC
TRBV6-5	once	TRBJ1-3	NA	CASSLQGPLENTIYF	TGTGCCAGCAGTTTACAGGGTCCATTGGAAAACACCATATATTTT
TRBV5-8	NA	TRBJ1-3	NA	CASSLAGAGNTIYF	TGTGCCAGCAGCTTGGCCGGGGCTGGAAACACCATATATTTT
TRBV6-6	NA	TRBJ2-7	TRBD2	CASQISGGTSYEQYF	TGTGCCAGCCAAATTAGCGGGGGGACATCCTACGAGCAGTACTTC
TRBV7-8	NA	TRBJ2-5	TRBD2	CASRPETSGEETQYF	TGTGCCAGCAGGCCCGAGACTAGCGGCGAAGAGACCCAGTACTTC
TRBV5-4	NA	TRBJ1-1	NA	CASSSSGGVGTEAFF	TGTGCCAGCAGCTCGTCTGGGGGGGTGGGCACTGAAGCTTTCTTT
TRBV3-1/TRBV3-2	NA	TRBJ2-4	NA	CASSQGRGAKNIQYF	TGTGCCAGCAGCCAAGGAAGGGGGGCCAAAAACATTCAGTACTTC
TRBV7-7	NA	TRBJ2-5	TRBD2	CASSLGPGGLETQYF	TGTGCTAGCAGCTTAGGACCGGGGGGGCTCGAGACCCAGTACTTC